This T cell receptor beta chain was obtained from a study of T cell responses to AZD1222 COVID-19 vaccine. Regarding the study as a whole: Every sample of the repertoires postdated the peak T cell response. The donor cohort was predominantly white British with a female majority, and clonal diversity may have been underestimated.

Here immunoSEQ multiplex PCR was the method, and the copy in TCRdb shows in-frame clones only, minus some. The sample lists about 150,000 clones; around 93% were seen once. A single count supports this clone. Its antigen is still unknown. Sequences were derived from peripheral blood, sampled on day 0 of AZD1222 vaccination. The receptor comes from an adult in good health.

The chain's CDR3 is CASSSPYFYGYTF. The CDR3 region has the DNA TGTGCCAGCAGCTCCCCCTATTTCTATGGCTACACCTTC. The rearrangement uses TRBV27 and TRBJ1-2; D call uncertain. Per germline, CDR1 MNHEY and CDR2 SMNVEV (reference sequence). The CDR3 loop spans 13 amino acids. Trimming removed 6 bases at V and 4 bases at J, with 12 bases between.